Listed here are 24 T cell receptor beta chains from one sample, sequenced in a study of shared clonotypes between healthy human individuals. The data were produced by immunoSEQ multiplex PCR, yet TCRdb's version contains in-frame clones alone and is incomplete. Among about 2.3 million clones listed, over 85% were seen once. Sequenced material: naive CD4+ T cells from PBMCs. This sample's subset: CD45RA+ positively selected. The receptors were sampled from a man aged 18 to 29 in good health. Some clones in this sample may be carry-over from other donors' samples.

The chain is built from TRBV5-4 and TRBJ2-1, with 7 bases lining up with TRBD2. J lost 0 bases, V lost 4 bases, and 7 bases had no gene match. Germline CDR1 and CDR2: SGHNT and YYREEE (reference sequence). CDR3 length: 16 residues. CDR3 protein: CASSVQRGSSYNEQFF. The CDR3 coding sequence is TGTGCCAGCAGCGTGCAGCGGGGTAGCTCCTACAATGAGCAGTTCTTC. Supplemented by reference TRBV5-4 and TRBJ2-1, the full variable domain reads ETGVTQSPTHLIKTRGQQVTLRCSSQSGHNTVSWYQQALGQGPQFIFQYYREEENGRGNFPPRFSGLQFPNYSSELNVNALELDDSALYLCASSVQRGSSYNEQFFGPGTRLTVL.

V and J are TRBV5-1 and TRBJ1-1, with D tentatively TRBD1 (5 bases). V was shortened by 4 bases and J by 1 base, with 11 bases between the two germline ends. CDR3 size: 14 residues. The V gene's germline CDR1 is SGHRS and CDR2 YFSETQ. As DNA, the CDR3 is TGCGCCAGCAGCGGAGGGGAAGAGAACACTGAAGCTTTCTTT. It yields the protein CASSGGEENTEAFF.

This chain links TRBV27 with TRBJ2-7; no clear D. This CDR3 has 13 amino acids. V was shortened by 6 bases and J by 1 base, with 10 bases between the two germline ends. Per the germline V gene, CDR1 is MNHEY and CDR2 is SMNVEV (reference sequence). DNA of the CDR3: TGTGCCAGCAGAACTACAGATTCCTACGAGCAGTACTTC. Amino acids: CASRTTDSYEQYF.

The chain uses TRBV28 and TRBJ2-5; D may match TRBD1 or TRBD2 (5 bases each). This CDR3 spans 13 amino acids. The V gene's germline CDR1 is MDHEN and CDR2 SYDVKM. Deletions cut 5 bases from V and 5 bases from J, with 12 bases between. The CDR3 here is CASSVGTYETQYF. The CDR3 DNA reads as TGTGCCAGCAGTGTGGGGACCTACGAGACCCAGTACTTC.

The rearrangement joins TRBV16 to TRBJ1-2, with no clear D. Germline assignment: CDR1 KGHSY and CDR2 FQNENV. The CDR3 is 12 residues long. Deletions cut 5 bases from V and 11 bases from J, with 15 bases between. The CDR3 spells CASSYGRERYTF. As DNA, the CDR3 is TGTGCCAGCAGCTATGGACGGGAGAGGTACACCTTC.

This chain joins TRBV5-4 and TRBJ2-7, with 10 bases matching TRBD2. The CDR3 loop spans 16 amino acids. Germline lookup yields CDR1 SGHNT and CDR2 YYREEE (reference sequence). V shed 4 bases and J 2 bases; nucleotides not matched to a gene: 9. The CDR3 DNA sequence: TGTGCCAGCAGCACGGGGGCGAGCGGGAGGGCCTACGAGCAGTACTTC. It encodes CASSTGASGRAYEQYF.

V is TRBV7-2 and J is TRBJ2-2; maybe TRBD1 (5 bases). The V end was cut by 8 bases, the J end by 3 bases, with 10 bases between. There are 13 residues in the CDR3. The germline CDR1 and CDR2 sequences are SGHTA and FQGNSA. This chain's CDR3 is CASRSGHTGELFF. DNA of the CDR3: TGTGCCAGCCGCTCAGGGCACACCGGGGAGCTGTTTTTT. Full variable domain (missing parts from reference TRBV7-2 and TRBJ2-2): GAGVSQSPSNKVTEKGKDVELRCDPISGHTALYWYRQSLGQGLEFLIYFQGNSAPDKSGLPSDRFSAERTGGSVSTLTIQRTQQEDSAVYLCASRSGHTGELFFGEGSRLTVL.

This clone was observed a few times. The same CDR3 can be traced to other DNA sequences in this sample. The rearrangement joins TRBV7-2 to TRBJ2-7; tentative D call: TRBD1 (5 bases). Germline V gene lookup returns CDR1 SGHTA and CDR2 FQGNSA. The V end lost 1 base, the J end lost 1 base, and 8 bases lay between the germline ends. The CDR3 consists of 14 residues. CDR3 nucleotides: TGTGCCAGCAGCTTAGGGGGCCTTTCCTACGAGCAGTACTTC. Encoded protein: CASSLGGLSYEQYF.

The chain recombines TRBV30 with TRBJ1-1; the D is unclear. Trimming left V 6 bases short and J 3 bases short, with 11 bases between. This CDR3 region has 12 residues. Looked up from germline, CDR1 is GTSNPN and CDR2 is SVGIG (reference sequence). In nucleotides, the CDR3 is TGTGCCTGCCATCCGAGGTACACTGAAGCTTTCTTT. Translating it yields CACHPRYTEAFF.

In DNA form, the CDR3 reads TGTGCCAGCAGCTTAACAGGACACACAGATACGCAGTATTTT. Its protein is CASSLTGHTDTQYF. J is TRBJ2-3 and V is TRBV7-3; perhaps TRBD1 as D (5 bases). Trimming shortened V by 0 bases and J by 2 bases, and 6 bases separated the two germline ends. Germline assignment: CDR1 SGHTA and CDR2 FQGTGA. CDR3 size: 14 residues. Complete variable domain (other parts from reference TRBV7-3 and TRBJ2-3): GAGVSQTPSNKVTEKGKYVELRCDPISGHTALYWYRQSLGQGPEFLIYFQGTGAADDSGLPNDRFFAVRPEGSVSTLKIQRTERGDSAVYLCASSLTGHTDTQYFGPGTRLTVL.

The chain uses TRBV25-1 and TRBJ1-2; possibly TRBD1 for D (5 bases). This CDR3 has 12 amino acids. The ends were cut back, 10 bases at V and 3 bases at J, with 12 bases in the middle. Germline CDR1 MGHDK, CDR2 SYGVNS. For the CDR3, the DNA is TGTGCCACCGCGACAGCTTACTATGGCTACACCTTC. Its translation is CATATAYYGYTF.

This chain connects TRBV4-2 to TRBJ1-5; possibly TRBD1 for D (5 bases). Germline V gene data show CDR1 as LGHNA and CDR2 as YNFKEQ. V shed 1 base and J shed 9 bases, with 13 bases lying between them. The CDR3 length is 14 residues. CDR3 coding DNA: TGTGCCAGCAGCCAAGCCTCGGTGGGGGGGCCCCAGCATTTT. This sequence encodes CASSQASVGGPQHF.

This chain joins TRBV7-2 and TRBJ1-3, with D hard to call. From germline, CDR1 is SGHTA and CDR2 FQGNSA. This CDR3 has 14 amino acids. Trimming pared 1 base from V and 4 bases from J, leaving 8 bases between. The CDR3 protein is CASSLDTGGNTIYF. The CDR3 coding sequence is TGTGCCAGCAGCTTAGATACGGGGGGAAACACCATATATTTT.

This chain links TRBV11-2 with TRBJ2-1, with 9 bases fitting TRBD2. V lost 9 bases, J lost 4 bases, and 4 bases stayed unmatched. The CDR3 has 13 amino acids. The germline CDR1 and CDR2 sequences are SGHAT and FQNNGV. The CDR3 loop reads CARAGGPYNEQFF. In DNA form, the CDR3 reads TGTGCCAGGGCGGGGGGGCCTTACAATGAGCAGTTCTTC.

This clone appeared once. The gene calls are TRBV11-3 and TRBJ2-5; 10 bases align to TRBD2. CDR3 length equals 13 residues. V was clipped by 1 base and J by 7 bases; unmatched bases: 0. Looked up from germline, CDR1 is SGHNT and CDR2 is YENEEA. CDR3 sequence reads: CASSLGLAGTQYF. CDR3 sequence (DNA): TGTGCCAGCAGCTTAGGACTAGCGGGGACCCAGTACTTC.

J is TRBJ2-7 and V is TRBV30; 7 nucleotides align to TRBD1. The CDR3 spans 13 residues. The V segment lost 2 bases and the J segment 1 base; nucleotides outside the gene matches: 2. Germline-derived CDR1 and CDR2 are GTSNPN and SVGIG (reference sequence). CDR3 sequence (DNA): TGTGCCTGGAGTAGGGACAGTTCCTACGAGCAGTACTTC. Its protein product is CAWSRDSSYEQYF. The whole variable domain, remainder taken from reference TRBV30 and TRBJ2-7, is SQTIHQWPATLVQPVGSPLSLECTVEGTSNPNLYWYRQAAGRGLQLLFYSVGIGQISSEVPQNLSASRPQDRQFILSSKKLLLSDSGFYLCAWSRDSSYEQYFGPGTRLTVT.

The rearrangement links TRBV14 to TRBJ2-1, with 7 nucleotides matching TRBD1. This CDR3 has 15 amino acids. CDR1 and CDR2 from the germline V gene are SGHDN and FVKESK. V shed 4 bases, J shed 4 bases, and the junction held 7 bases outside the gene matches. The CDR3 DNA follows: TGTGCCAGCAGCCGCAGGGGGTACCTGTACAATGAGCAGTTCTTC. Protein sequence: CASSRRGYLYNEQFF.

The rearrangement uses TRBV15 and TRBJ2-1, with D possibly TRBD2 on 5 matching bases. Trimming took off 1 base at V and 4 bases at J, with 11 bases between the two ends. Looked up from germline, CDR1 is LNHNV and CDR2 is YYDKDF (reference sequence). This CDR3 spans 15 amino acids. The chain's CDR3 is CATSRARAEYNEQFF. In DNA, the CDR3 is TGTGCCACCAGCAGAGCCCGAGCGGAATACAATGAGCAGTTCTTC.

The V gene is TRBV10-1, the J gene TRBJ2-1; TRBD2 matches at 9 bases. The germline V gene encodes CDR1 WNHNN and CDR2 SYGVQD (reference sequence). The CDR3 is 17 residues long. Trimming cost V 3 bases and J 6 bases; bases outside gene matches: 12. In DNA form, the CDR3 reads TGCGCCAGCAGTGATGTTCGGCGGGAGGGCCGGTCCAATGAGCAGTTCTTC. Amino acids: CASSDVRREGRSNEQFF.

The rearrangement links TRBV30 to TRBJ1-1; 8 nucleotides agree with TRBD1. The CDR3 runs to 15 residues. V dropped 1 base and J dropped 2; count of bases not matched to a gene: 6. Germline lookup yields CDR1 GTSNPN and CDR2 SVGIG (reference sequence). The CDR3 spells CAWSEPTGGNTEAFF. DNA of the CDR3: TGTGCCTGGAGTGAACCTACAGGGGGAAACACTGAAGCTTTCTTT. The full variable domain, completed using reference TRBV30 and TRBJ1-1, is SQTIHQWPATLVQPVGSPLSLECTVEGTSNPNLYWYRQAAGRGLQLLFYSVGIGQISSEVPQNLSASRPQDRQFILSSKKLLLSDSGFYLCAWSEPTGGNTEAFFGQGTRLTVV.

The CDR3 protein is CASRFLRSSYEQYF. Here the CDR3 DNA reads TGTGCCAGCAGATTTCTCAGGAGCTCCTACGAGCAGTACTTC. This chain joins TRBV6-5 and TRBJ2-7, with D hard to call. CDR3 length: 14 amino acids. Trimming took 6 bases from V and 0 from J, leaving 12 bases between them. CDR1 and CDR2 (germline): MNHEY, SVGAGI.

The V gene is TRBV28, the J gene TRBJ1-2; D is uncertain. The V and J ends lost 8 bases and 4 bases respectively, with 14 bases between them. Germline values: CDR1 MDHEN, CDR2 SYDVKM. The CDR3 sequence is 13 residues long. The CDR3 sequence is CASGRGGGYGYTF. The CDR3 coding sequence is TGTGCCAGCGGTCGGGGAGGTGGCTATGGCTACACCTTC.

The DNA of the CDR3 is TGTGCCAGCAGTGACCTAAGGACCCACGGCGCAGATACGCAGTATTTT. This sequence encodes CASSDLRTHGADTQYF. V usage is TRBV25-1 and J usage is TRBJ2-3; D gene ambiguous. The CDR3 contains 16 residues. The V and J ends lost 3 bases and 4 bases respectively, with 17 bases between them. The germline V gene encodes CDR1 MGHDK and CDR2 SYGVNS.

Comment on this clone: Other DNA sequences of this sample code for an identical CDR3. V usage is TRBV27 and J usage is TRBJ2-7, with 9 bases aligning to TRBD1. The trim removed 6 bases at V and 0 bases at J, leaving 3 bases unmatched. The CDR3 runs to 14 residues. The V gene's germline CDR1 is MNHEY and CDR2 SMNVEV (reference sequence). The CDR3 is CASRLQGASYEQYF. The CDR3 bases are TGTGCCAGCAGACTACAGGGGGCCTCCTACGAGCAGTACTTC.